This is a list of T cell receptor beta chains from one sample in a study of T cells after yellow fever vaccination. TCRdb reprocessed the 5' RACE reads with MiXCR, giving one entry per CDR3 protein. The repertoire holds approximately 350,000 distinct CDR3 sequences, with 11% as singletons. Sequences were derived from PBMCs, sampled on the day of the first yellow fever vaccination. All receptors derive from a man younger than 35 who received the YFV17D yellow fever vaccine. Both conserved end residues are part of each CDR3. The order of the fields is D gene, J gene, V gene, clone size, CDR3 DNA, CDR3 protein. D genes are given only for firm matches. Clone size appears in some rows only: once, few, many, or a class for an expanded clone.

>TRBD2|TRBJ2-1|TRBV5-1|few
TGCGCCAGCAGCTTGGCCAGGGCCCTAGCGGGGGGTCTTCACTACAATGAGCAGTTCTTC
CASSLARALAGGLHYNEQFF
>NA|TRBJ2-1|TRBV20-1|NA
TGCAGTGCGAGAGATAAGCAGGTCGTGGATGATGAGCAGTTCTTC
CSARDKQVVDDEQFF
>NA|TRBJ1-5|TRBV28|NA
TGTGCCACTTCGGACAATCGAGGTCAGCCCCAGCATTTT
CATSDNRGQPQHF
>TRBD1|TRBJ1-5|TRBV10-3|few
TGTGCCGCAGGGGGAGCCAGGCCCCAGCATTTT
CAAGGARPQHF
>NA|TRBJ1-5|TRBV30|few
TGTGCCTGGGGGGGGACCGATCAGCCCCAGCATTTT
CAWGGTDQPQHF
>TRBD1|TRBJ1-2|TRBV10-1|few
TGCGCCAGCAGTCGGACAGGGAGTTCAGGCTACACCTTC
CASSRTGSSGYTF
>NA|TRBJ2-2|TRBV19|NA
TGTGCCAGTAGTATAGTCGGGGGAACCACCGGGGAGCTGTTTTTT
CASSIVGGTTGELFF
>NA|TRBJ1-4|TRBV7-9|NA
TGTGCCAGCAGCGAAACAGGGATGACTAATGAAAAACTGTTTTTT
CASSETGMTNEKLFF
>TRBD1|TRBJ2-2|TRBV18|many
TGTGCCAGCACCCAGAGACAGGGACCGAACACCGGGGAGCTGTTTTTT
CASTQRQGPNTGELFF
>NA|TRBJ1-2|TRBV12-3/TRBV12-4|NA
TGTGCCAGCAGTTTTGCCTCTGGGGGGGGAGGCTACACCTTC
CASSFASGGGGYTF
>NA|TRBJ2-5|TRBV6-6|few
TGTGCCAGCATGCGACCTCAAGAGACCCAGTACTTC
CASMRPQETQYF
>NA|TRBJ2-5|TRBV19|NA
TGTGCCAGTAGTATAGATCCGACGGTGCAGGAGACCCAGTACTTC
CASSIDPTVQETQYF
>NA|TRBJ2-7|TRBV25-1|NA
TGTGCCAGCAGTGAATATAGTCTCCACGAGCAGTACTTC
CASSEYSLHEQYF
>NA|TRBJ2-1|TRBV30|NA
TGTGCCTGGGACAGGGACTTCGTCTACAATGAGCAGTTCTTC
CAWDRDFVYNEQFF
>NA|TRBJ2-6|TRBV11-2|NA
TGTGCCAGCAGCATAATACGTCGGGGCTGGTGGCACCCCGGGGCCAACGTCCTGACTTTC
CASSIIRRGWWHPGANVLTF
>NA|TRBJ2-7|TRBV9|few
TGTGCCAGCAGCGTAGAATTGGGGGTGCAGTACTTC
CASSVELGVQYF
>NA|TRBJ2-3|TRBV20-1|NA
TGCAGCGCGGAGGGAACGGACAATCCACAGGATACGCAGTATTTT
CSAEGTDNPQDTQYF
>NA|TRBJ2-1|TRBV7-8|many
TGTGCCAGCCTTGGGGGGGCGTGGGACAATGAGCAGTTCTTC
CASLGGAWDNEQFF